Only a few counts were recorded for the clone carrying this TCR beta chain. Its target is unknown. Via MiXCR, TCRdb re-called the 5' RACE reads, giving one row per CDR3 protein. The sample comprises 1.5 million to 2 million distinct CDR3 sequences, roughly a third of which are singletons, and about 0.27% rests with the top ten. The data derive from a study of identical twins. Study findings and constraints: Abundant beta clonotypes from cord blood bore fewer insertions; memory repertoires lacked this pattern. Weaker excess twin sharing was observed in beta out-of-frame sequences.

The specimen was cord blood. The source is a newborn girl in good health.

In nucleotides, the CDR3 is TGTGCCAGCAGTCCAGGTCGTCTTGGCTACACCTTC. This sequence encodes CASSPGRLGYTF. The chain has TRBV6-1 and TRBJ1-2; no clear D. Deletions cut 5 bases from V and 7 bases from J, with 11 bases between. Germline loops: CDR1 MNHNS, CDR2 SASEGT. This CDR3 comprises 12 residues.